The 23 T cell receptor beta chains given below trace back to one sample, sequenced in a study of cytomegalovirus exposure and HLA in healthy donors. 60 Vbeta and 13 Jbeta primers were used in PCR. This table comes from immunoSEQ multiplex PCR, and its TCRdb copy is limited to in-frame clones, with some not included. Of about 150,000 clones listed, around 68% are singletons. The sample taken for sequencing was PBMCs. The receptor set was obtained from a man aged 30 to 45 in good health and CMV-seropositive.

The chain links TRBV11-3 to TRBJ2-7, with 7 bases lining up with TRBD1. The ends lost 1 base at V and 7 bases at J; junction bases unmatched: 10. CDR3 length equals 15 residues. CDR1 is SGHNT and CDR2 is YENEEA in the germline V gene. The CDR3, as DNA: TGTGCCAGCAGCTTAGTGTCAGGGGGATCGAGTGAGCAGTACTTC. It encodes CASSLVSGGSSEQYF.

Only a few counts were recorded for this clone. This sequence joins TRBV6-5 and TRBJ1-1; no firm D call. There are 14 residues in the CDR3. The V gene's germline CDR1 is MNHEY and CDR2 SVGAGI. V lost 0 bases and J 2 bases, leaving 7 bases between the germline ends. The CDR3 spells CASSYSGSNTEAFF. The CDR3 DNA reads TGTGCCAGCAGTTACTCGGGTAGCAACACTGAAGCTTTCTTT.

The chain carries TRBV7-2 and TRBJ2-7, with 7 bases lining up with TRBD2. The germline gives CDR1 SGHTA, CDR2 FQGNSA. V lost 10 bases and J lost 4; bases outside the gene matches: 16. The CDR3 loop spans 15 amino acids. The CDR3 spells CATSRDGGSGYEQYF. In DNA, the CDR3 is TGTGCCACGTCACGAGATGGCGGGAGCGGGTACGAGCAGTACTTC. Drawing the rest from reference TRBV7-2 and TRBJ2-7, the complete variable domain is GAGVSQSPSNKVTEKGKDVELRCDPISGHTALYWYRQSLGQGLEFLIYFQGNSAPDKSGLPSDRFSAERTGGSVSTLTIQRTQQEDSAVYLCATSRDGGSGYEQYFGPGTRLTVT.

This chain uses TRBV6-5 with TRBJ1-5; 8 bases map to TRBD1. Trimming at V came to 6 bases and at J to 7 bases, leaving 8 bases not matched to a gene. The CDR3 sequence is 14 residues long. Germline values: CDR1 MNHEY, CDR2 SVGAGI. CDR3 amino acids: CASRFGQGGQPQHF. In DNA, the CDR3 is TGTGCCAGCAGGTTCGGACAGGGCGGCCAGCCCCAGCATTTT.

The CDR3: CASSQDRASLPAYEQYF. CDR3 sequence (DNA): TGCGCCAGCAGCCAAGATAGGGCTAGCTTGCCGGCCTACGAGCAGTACTTC. This chain joins TRBV4-1 and TRBJ2-7; perhaps TRBD2 as D (5 bases). V was shortened by 0 bases and J by 2 bases, with 17 bases between the two germline ends. The CDR3 consists of 17 residues. Germline lookup yields CDR1 MGHRA and CDR2 YSYEKL.

CDR3 in DNA: TGTGCCAGCAGTGAAGCCCGCGCTCGGGAAAAACTGTTTTTT. This translates into CASSEARAREKLFF. The chain has TRBV6-1 and TRBJ1-4; D gene uncertain. This CDR3 is built from 14 residues. V shed 0 bases and J shed 8 bases, with 10 bases lying between them. Germline V gene data show CDR1 as MNHNS and CDR2 as SASEGT.

V and J are TRBV27 and TRBJ2-2, with D perhaps TRBD1 (6 bases). Germline V gene sequence: CDR1 MNHEY, CDR2 SMNVEV (reference sequence). V was shortened by 0 bases and J by 6 bases, with 20 bases between the two germline ends. There are 18 residues in the CDR3. CDR3 sequence: CASSLSTGPAKFAGELFF. The CDR3, as DNA: TGTGCCAGCAGTTTATCCACAGGGCCCGCTAAATTTGCCGGGGAGCTGTTTTTT.

The chain combines TRBV10-1 with TRBJ2-7; 7 bases line up with TRBD2. CDR1 WNHNN and CDR2 SYGVQD come from the germline V gene (reference sequence). The CDR3 totals 13 residues. The junction had 5 bases not matched to a gene; V was cut back by 8 bases and J by 1 base. The CDR3, as DNA: TGCGCCAGCGCCCGGGGGGAGTCCTACGAGCAGTACTTC. Protein sequence: CASARGESYEQYF.

J is TRBJ2-3 and V is TRBV6-5; D not resolved. CDR3 length: 13 amino acids. The V end was cut by 5 bases, the J end by 2 bases, with 8 bases between. Per germline, CDR1 MNHEY and CDR2 SVGAGI. The CDR3 nucleotides read TGTGCCAGCAGTGGTTACAACACAGATACGCAGTATTTT. Encoded protein: CASSGYNTDTQYF.

The table lists this clone with a few counts. The J gene is TRBJ2-1, the V gene TRBV9; 9 positions agree with TRBD2. Germline V lookup: CDR1 SGDLS, CDR2 YYNGEE. Unmatched junction bases numbered 2, after V lost 4 bases and J lost 0 bases. The CDR3 length is 15 residues. The DNA for the CDR3 is TGTGCCAGCAGCCGTAGCGGGGGCTCCTACAATGAGCAGTTCTTC. Encoded protein: CASSRSGGSYNEQFF.

Regarding this clone: This likely stems from a read error, as it lies one base from a far larger clone. The chain links TRBV29-1 to TRBJ2-3; 10 positions agree with TRBD2. The DNA end is a closer match to TRBJ2-1, so the J assignment may be wrong. Germline V lookup: CDR1 SQVTM, CDR2 ANQGSEA. This CDR3 comprises 19 residues. CDR3 amino acids: CSAPRGLAGEASSYNEQFF. CDR3 nucleotide sequence: TGCAGCGCTCCCCGGGGTCTAGCGGGAGAGGCGAGCTCCTACAATGAGCAGTTCTTC.

This rearrangement joins TRBV10-3 to TRBJ1-5; maybe TRBD1 (6 bases). This CDR3 has 17 amino acids. Between the trimmed V and J ends, which lost 6 bases and 6 bases, there was a span of 24 bases. Germline CDR1 and CDR2: ENHRY and SYGVKD. CDR3 DNA sequence: TGTGCCATCAGCACAGCGGGGGGCGGAACGGCTGGTCAGCCCCAGCATTTT. This gives the protein CAISTAGGGTAGQPQHF.

This clone was counted between two and nine times. The junction shows a germline mismatch at one end, possibly a read error. The chain recombines TRBV7-9 with TRBJ1-1; weak D call: TRBD1 (5 bases). Germline loops: CDR1 SEHNR, CDR2 FQNEAQ (reference sequence). This CDR3 has 14 residues. Here the CDR3 DNA reads TGTTCCAGCAGCTTACATCAGGGAAACACTGAAGCTTTCTTT. This translates into CSSSLHQGNTEAFF.

This clone was picked up one time. This chain connects TRBV4-2 to TRBJ2-1, with 7 bases identical to TRBD2. The ends lost 1 base at V and 1 base at J; junction bases unmatched: 1. The CDR3 length is 15 residues. Germline values: CDR1 LGHNA, CDR2 YNFKEQ. As DNA, the CDR3 is TGTGCCAGCAGCCAAGCGGGGGGATCCTACAATGAGCAGTTCTTC. This sequence encodes CASSQAGGSYNEQFF.

This chain links TRBV20-1 with TRBJ1-1; D is ambiguous. The germline V gene encodes CDR1 DFQATT and CDR2 SNEGSKA (reference sequence). This CDR3 has 11 amino acids. The germline V and J ends were trimmed by 2 bases and 7 bases, with 8 bases remaining between them. As DNA, the CDR3 is TGCAGTGCTAGATCCGGGATTGAAGCTTTCTTT. This codes for CSARSGIEAFF.

The rearrangement uses TRBV11-3 and TRBJ2-2, with 10 bases lining up with TRBD2. Trimming took 4 bases from V and 1 from J; bases not matched to a gene: 6. Germline CDR1 is SGHNT and CDR2 is YENEEA. The CDR3 is made up of 17 amino acids. CDR3 DNA: TGTGCCAGCAGCTCCCGGACTAGCGGATTGAACACCGGGGAGCTGTTTTTT. Translated: CASSSRTSGLNTGELFF. Full variable domain (remainder filled in from reference TRBV11-3 and TRBJ2-2): EAGVVQSPRYKIIEKKQPVAFWCNPISGHNTLYWYLQNLGQGPELLIRYENEEAVDDSQLPKDRFSAERLKGVDSTLKIQPAELGDSAVYLCASSSRTSGLNTGELFFGEGSRLTVL.

V is TRBV27 and J is TRBJ2-1; possible D gene TRBD2, 6 bases. CDR3 length equals 14 residues. Germline V gives CDR1 MNHEY, CDR2 SMNVEV (reference sequence). Trimming removed 3 bases from V and 5 bases from J, with 11 bases in between. In DNA, the CDR3 is TGTGCCAGCAGTTTGGATAGCGGTGACAATGAGCAGTTCTTC. Protein: CASSLDSGDNEQFF.

The chain carries TRBV28 and TRBJ1-1; D may be TRBD1 (6 bases). CDR1 MDHEN and CDR2 SYDVKM come from the germline V gene. The germline V and J ends were trimmed by 7 bases and 6 bases, with 15 bases remaining between them. This CDR3 spans 13 amino acids. The CDR3 DNA reads TGTGCCAGCAATGGGCAGGGGAAGTCTGAAGCTTTCTTT. Amino acid sequence: CASNGQGKSEAFF.

The chain joins TRBV6-5 to TRBJ2-7; D ambiguous. Germline assignment: CDR1 MNHEY and CDR2 SVGAGI. V was cut by 2 bases and J by 2 bases, with 7 bases left in between. CDR3 length: 13 amino acids. CDR3 residues: CASSYKEAYEQYF. The CDR3 bases are TGTGCCAGCAGTTACAAAGAGGCCTACGAGCAGTACTTC.

The chain combines TRBV6-1 with TRBJ2-2, with D maybe TRBD1 (6 bases). This CDR3 comprises 15 residues. The germline V gene encodes CDR1 MNHNS and CDR2 SASEGT. V lost 7 bases to trimming and J lost 0 bases, with 12 bases between them. The CDR3: CASIQGQSNTGELFF. The CDR3 DNA reads TGTGCCAGCATACAGGGACAATCGAACACCGGGGAGCTGTTTTTT.

This clone was counted a single time. The chain joins TRBV6-6 to TRBJ2-3, with D unresolved. This CDR3 has 13 residues. Germline V gene data show CDR1 as MNHNY and CDR2 as SVGAGI (reference sequence). V dropped 9 bases and J dropped 0 bases, with 10 bases sitting between them. In nucleotides, the CDR3 is TGTGCCAGTACAGATACTAGCACAGATACGCAGTATTTT. Its protein product is CASTDTSTDTQYF.

The CDR3 nucleotides are TGTGCCAGCACCGAGGGGGCAGGAAACATTCAGTACTTC. It is translated as CASTEGAGNIQYF. The V and J genes are TRBV2 and TRBJ2-4; 7 bases are a match to TRBD1. V dropped 7 bases and J dropped 6; count of bases not matched to a gene: 6. The CDR3 has 13 amino acids. Germline CDR1 and CDR2: SNHLY and FYNNEI. The whole variable domain, filled in from reference TRBV2 and TRBJ2-4, reads EPEVTQTPSHQVTQMGQEVILRCVPISNHLYFYWYRQILGQKVEFLVSFYNNEISEKSEIFDDQFSVERPDGSNFTLKIRSTKLEDSAMYFCASTEGAGNIQYFGAGTRLSVL.

The chain recombines TRBV28 with TRBJ1-3; D possibly corresponds to TRBD1 (5 bases). CDR3 size: 13 residues. Germline CDR1 reads MDHEN; CDR2 reads SYDVKM. Trimming stripped 4 bases from V and 7 bases from J, with 11 bases between. CDR3 sequence: CASSYDSGNTIYF. CDR3 coding DNA: TGTGCCAGCAGTTACGACAGTGGGAACACCATATATTTT.